This T cell receptor (beta chain) was captured by sequencing in a study of blood T cell repertoires in COVID-19. Study-wide background: Collection of acute and convalescent COVID-19 samples took place in the United States, Italy and Spain. The analysed material was cDNA or gDNA that came from T cells, B-cell-depleted T cells, or PBMCs.

V lost 1 base to trimming and J lost 6 bases, with 12 bases between them. Germline values: CDR1 LGHDT, CDR2 YNNKEL (reference sequence). The CDR3 spans 14 residues. Methods used by the authors: Amplified reference gene primers provided the basis for estimating nucleated cell counts. Some clones are missing from TCRdb's copy, which holds only in-frame ones; the method was immunoSEQ multiplex PCR. The V and J calls and the clone size are those of that table, but D and trimming were determined from the DNA. Here the sample spans 210,000 or so clones, around 86% being singletons. This chain uses TRBV3-1 (or the pseudogene TRBV3-2) with TRBJ1-2; a possible D gene is TRBD1 (6 bases). The TCR was taken from a human donor in a cohort sampled during active COVID-19. Sample: peripheral blood. This chain's CDR3 is CASSQVNQGHGYTF. The CDR3 DNA reads as TGTGCCAGCAGCCAAGTCAATCAGGGGCATGGCTACACCTTC.